This T cell receptor beta chain originates from a study of T cell responses to AZD1222 COVID-19 vaccine (dated by TCRdb to the early 2020s). Regarding the study in general: AZD1222 recipients with second doses at about 4 weeks or about 12 weeks were pooled, because spike-specific TCR depth and breadth did not differ between schedules. TCR sequencing was performed for 230 to 250 trial participants, of whom roughly 200 were given two doses of AZD1222 and around 25 were given two doses of MenACWY control vaccine. Trial participants were enrolled by age into 18-55, 56-69 and 70-plus year subgroups, with 148, 28 and 57 TCR-sequenced participants respectively.

The CDR3 regions of human TCRbeta chains were analyzed by immunosequencing. In the authors' own workflow: Repertoire TCRs were checked for matches against a reference library of SARS-CoV-2-specific TCRs that had been generated using the MIRA antigen-specificity platform. Breadth was defined as the fraction of unique TCRs that were SARS-CoV-2-associated. Depth was defined as the fraction of total T cells that were SARS-CoV-2-associated. Using the MIRA data, each spike-specific TCR was assigned both to the spike region to which the TCR was reactive and to a CD4 or CD8 class. Log10-transformed breadth and depth values were compared by one-way ANOVA with Sidak's multiple comparisons tests. Entries here come from immuneACCESS through TCRdb and include only in-frame sequences with V and J called. Some clones fail to appear in such tables; in the studies checked, an unresolved V gene covers under half of the shortfall, and the cause of the remainder is unknown. The DNA gave D and trimming, while V, J and clone size come from that table. The sample table contains about 170,000 clones; only one count was recorded for roughly 89% of them. Of the sample, more than 1.5% is held by the ten largest clones.

There are 17 amino acids in the CDR3, from cysteine to phenylalanine inclusive. The DNA shown is the 51-base CDR3, in frame from base 1. V loses 0 bases at its end and J loses 1 base; junction bases beyond the gene matches: 9. CDR1 and CDR2 are drawn from the germline V gene (reference sequence): LGHDT, YNNKEL. Comment on this clone: Its antigen specificity is not known. Base qualities are not at hand, and no much larger clone is one base apart.

Sample time point, as interpreted from the label and publication: baseline before first vaccination. The vaccinee samples were drawn from two UK trials, COV001 and COV002, one of which was a single-blind randomized controlled phase 2/3 trial testing AZD1222 (ChAdOx1 nCoV-19) in healthy adults. For TCRbeta chain sequencing, PBMC samples from trial participants were taken at day 0 and at day 28 after the second dose. Overall study results and their limits: Participants were mostly white British and included more females than males, and it was suggested by the authors that clonal diversity may have been underestimated. Spike-specific TCR breadth and depth rose significantly after two AZD1222 doses compared with day 0 and with MenACWY recipients. In the small 56-69-year group, the increase in depth fell short of significance, most likely because of low power. Conclusions about previously exposed vaccinees are limited because only five or six AZD1222 recipients were SARS-CoV-2 seropositive at baseline. Because no day 14 peak-response samples were available, the repertoires could be characterized only after the peak T cell response. Vaccine-associated CD4 TCRs spanned the whole spike protein, with dominant responses in regions 160-218 and 743-854. Reportedly, close to half of the unique spike-specific TCRs recognized epitopes lying outside the regions that are mutated in the B.1.351 and B.1.1.7 variants.

The sample in question was peripheral blood, obtained on day 0 of AZD1222 vaccination. Recombination connected TRBV3-1 (or the pseudogene TRBV3-2) to TRBJ2-7; 7 junctional bases match TRBD1. The receptor comes from an adult in good health. The DNA sequence is given as TGTGCCAGCAGCCAAGATAGAGGACAGGTTTCTTCCTACGAGCAGTACTTC. Its translation is CASSQDRGQVSSYEQYF.